What follows is one T cell receptor beta chain and its context. Only in-frame clones appear in the TCRdb table, and some are missing; sequencing was by immunoSEQ multiplex PCR. The sample includes 150,000 or so clones, 93% seen only once; the top ten take 5.5% to 7.5%. The CDR3 runs to 15 residues. Trimming cost V 2 bases and J 8 bases, with 18 bases left between them. Germline assignment: CDR1 MGHRA and CDR2 YSYEKL. These data are taken from a study of control samples from healthy donors and cancer patients. The origin of this receptor is a man aged 18-30 years in good health. Specimen: blood. V is TRBV4-1 and J is TRBJ1-2; tentatively, D is TRBD1 (6 bases). CDR3: CASSQPTQGQRGYTF. DNA for the CDR3: TGCGCCAGCAGCCAACCCACGCAGGGGCAGCGGGGCTACACCTTC.